These 17 T cell receptor beta chains share one sample of origin, sequenced in a study of T cell repertoires in cytomegalovirus infection. A single record per CDR3 protein comes from TCRdb applying MiXCR to the reads. Of hundreds of thousands of distinct CDR3 sequences in the sample, roughly 17% are singletons; the top ten hold more than 10%. The sequenced sample was PBMCs. The receptors shown here come from a human donor in good health (CMV status not recorded). Some clones in this sample may be carry-over from other donors' samples.

The genes are TRBV12-3 or TRBV12-4 and TRBJ2-1, with 10 bases identical to TRBD1. Trimming removed 6 bases from V and 7 bases from J; junction bases left unmatched: 9. This CDR3 is 15 amino acids long. This CDR3 reads CASRPGTGVGNEQFF. The CDR3 nucleotides are TGTGCCAGCAGGCCAGGGACAGGGGTTGGGAATGAGCAGTTCTTC.

In its sample, this clonotype was seen a few times. V gene TRBV12-3 or TRBV12-4 combines with J gene TRBJ1-1; no reliable D call. This CDR3 has 12 amino acids. V was shortened by 2 bases and J by 3 bases, with 4 bases between the two germline ends. The CDR3 sequence: CASSLSYTEAFF. CDR3 DNA: TGTGCCAGCAGTTTATCTTACACTGAAGCTTTCTTT.

This clonotype was seen only a few times. The chain combines TRBV29-1 with TRBJ2-7; 14 nucleotides align to TRBD2. Germline V gene lookup returns CDR1 SQVTM and CDR2 ANQGSEA. The CDR3 is 15 residues long. The ends lost 8 bases at V and 3 bases at J; junction bases unmatched: 9. The CDR3 DNA reads TGCAGCCCCGGGACTAGCGGGGGCCGATTCTACGAGCAGTACTTC. Translation: CSPGTSGGRFYEQYF.

The chain couples TRBV7-9 to TRBJ2-2; 7 bases line up with TRBD2. Unmatched junction bases numbered 25, after V lost 5 bases and J lost 4 bases. Germline V gives CDR1 SEHNR, CDR2 FQNEAQ (reference sequence). This CDR3 has 21 amino acids. CDR3 region: CASSIRHLGAAKERGTGELFF. The DNA of the CDR3 is TGTGCCAGCAGCATAAGACACCTTGGTGCGGCTAAAGAGCGGGGCACCGGGGAGCTGTTTTTT.

There are many counts of this clonotype. The gene calls are TRBV27 and TRBJ1-1; D uncertain. The CDR3 runs to 14 residues. Germline assignment: CDR1 MNHEY and CDR2 SMNVEV (reference sequence). V lost 3 bases to trimming and J lost 1 base, with 9 bases between them. The CDR3 nucleotides read TGTGCCAGCAGTTTCGGGCCGGGGAACACTGAAGCTTTCTTT. As protein: CASSFGPGNTEAFF.

The chain recombines TRBV9 with TRBJ2-3; D unclear. Germline V gene lookup returns CDR1 SGDLS and CDR2 YYNGEE. The CDR3 is made up of 13 amino acids. The germline V and J ends were trimmed by 0 bases and 4 bases, with 6 bases remaining between them. CDR3 loop: CASSVEPPDTQYF. CDR3 nucleotides: TGTGCCAGCAGCGTAGAACCCCCAGATACGCAGTATTTT.

Many counts were recorded for this clonotype. The chain links TRBV12-3 or TRBV12-4 to TRBJ1-5, with a possible D match to TRBD1 (6 bases). Trimming shortened V by 3 bases and J by 6 bases, and 12 bases separated the two germline ends. The CDR3 loop spans 14 amino acids. The CDR3 DNA follows: TGTGCCAGCAGTTTGACGGGGGGCGTTCAGCCCCAGCATTTT. Amino acids: CASSLTGGVQPQHF.

The V and J genes are TRBV12-3 or TRBV12-4 and TRBJ1-3; D remains unclear. V was cut by 6 bases and J by 0 bases, with 6 bases left in between. The CDR3 sequence is 13 residues long. Here the CDR3 DNA reads TGTGCCAGCAGGTCCAGCTCTGGAAACACCATATATTTT. Its protein is CASRSSSGNTIYF.

This clonotype was picked up many times. This chain uses TRBV7-2 with TRBJ2-2; D is ambiguous. The CDR3 covers 14 residues. Germline CDR1 SGHTA, CDR2 FQGNSA. V lost 2 bases, J lost 1 base, and 5 bases lay in between. The CDR3 coding sequence is TGTGCCAGCAGCTTATCGCAGAACACCGGGGAGCTGTTTTTT. Its translation is CASSLSQNTGELFF.

A few counts support this clonotype. V gene TRBV28 combines with J gene TRBJ1-6; no clear D. Germline V lookup: CDR1 MDHEN, CDR2 SYDVKM. There are 19 residues in the CDR3. V gave up 6 bases and J gave up 8 bases, with 29 bases separating them. The CDR3 loop reads CASRGRGVMTLISHSPLHF. The CDR3 nucleotides read TGTGCCAGCAGGGGAAGAGGAGTAATGACCCTAATATCTCATTCACCCCTCCACTTT.

The chain couples TRBV12-3 or TRBV12-4 to TRBJ2-1; tentatively, D is TRBD1 (5 bases). The CDR3 is 14 amino acids. V lost 7 bases, J lost 3 bases, and 13 bases lay in between. The CDR3 sequence is CASNYRQFYNEQFF. CDR3 DNA: TGTGCCAGCAACTACCGACAGTTCTACAATGAGCAGTTCTTC.

The gene calls are TRBV10-3 and TRBJ1-2; D remains unclear. The CDR3 runs to 14 residues. Germline V gene lookup returns CDR1 ENHRY and CDR2 SYGVKD. Trimming left V 6 bases short and J 1 base short, with 12 bases between. CDR3: CAIRRTDFNYGYTF. CDR3 nucleotides: TGTGCCATCAGGCGAACGGACTTTAACTATGGCTACACCTTC.

This clonotype was recorded many times. The chain carries TRBV7-2 and TRBJ2-1; D might be TRBD1 (5 bases). V was shortened by 2 bases and J by 6 bases, with 11 bases between the two germline ends. Germline loops: CDR1 SGHTA, CDR2 FQGNSA. The CDR3 is made up of 14 amino acids. The CDR3 nucleotides are TGTGCCAGCAGCTTAAACGCCAGGGCCAATGAGCAGTTCTTC. It codes for CASSLNARANEQFF.

This chain uses TRBV24-1 with TRBJ2-1, with 10 positions matching TRBD2. V dropped 4 bases and J dropped 7; count of bases not matched to a gene: 9. In germline, CDR1 is KGHDR, CDR2 SFDVKD. The CDR3 totals 16 residues. CDR3 sequence: CATSDPTAGGHNEQFF. The CDR3 region has the DNA TGTGCCACCAGTGACCCAACAGCGGGGGGGCATAATGAGCAGTTCTTC.

The chain joins TRBV11-1 to TRBJ2-5, with D perhaps matching TRBD2 (6 bases). In germline, CDR1 is SGHAT, CDR2 FQDESV (reference sequence). The CDR3 runs 13 residues. Trimming shortened V by 5 bases and J by 2 bases, and 9 bases separated the two germline ends. In DNA, the CDR3 is TGTGCCAGCAGCCAGGGACTTCAAGAGACCCAGTACTTC. Its protein is CASSQGLQETQYF.

This clonotype was seen at least ten times. CDR3 sequence reads: CASSLAPTGRNTEAFF. CDR3 DNA sequence: TGTGCCAGCAGCTTAGCGCCGACAGGGAGGAACACTGAAGCTTTCTTT. This chain joins TRBV7-2 and TRBJ1-1, with TRBD1 matching 7 bases. J gave up 1 base and V 0 bases, and 5 bases lay outside the gene matches. The CDR3 is made up of 16 amino acids. Germline loops: CDR1 SGHTA, CDR2 FQGNSA. The entire variable domain, with the rest obtained from reference TRBV7-2 and TRBJ1-1, is as follows: GAGVSQSPSNKVTEKGKDVELRCDPISGHTALYWYRQSLGQGLEFLIYFQGNSAPDKSGLPSDRFSAERTGGSVSTLTIQRTQQEDSAVYLCASSLAPTGRNTEAFFGQGTRLTVV.

This clonotype has a handful of counts. This chain joins TRBV19 and TRBJ1-4; D not certain. From germline, CDR1 is LNHDA and CDR2 SQIVND (reference sequence). The CDR3 sequence is 13 residues long. V was cut by 9 bases and J by 4 bases, with 12 bases left in between. The CDR3 region is CASSSGGNEKLFF. The CDR3 DNA follows: TGTGCCAGCTCCTCAGGTGGTAATGAAAAACTGTTTTTT.